The clone carrying this TCR beta chain was seen many times. The antigen is undetermined. V gave up 3 bases and J gave up 0 bases; unmatched junction bases: 5. Germline loops: CDR1 WSHSY, CDR2 SAAADI. CDR3 length: 16 amino acids. The source of the sample is a study of neurological immune-mediated disorders. General study findings and limits: Private repertoires in all groups were suggested by the finding that expanded clones across subjects shared no CDR3 amino acid sequences.

About 1 million sorted CD4+ or CD8+ T cells made each library. 5'RACE employing 10-nucleotide random UMIs yielded the cDNA. TCRdb re-called the 5' RACE reads through MiXCR, storing one row per CDR3 protein. Of 30,000 to 35,000 distinct CDR3 sequences listed, about 3.8% are singletons. The rearrangement links TRBV10-2 to TRBJ2-1, with 7 nucleotides matching TRBD2. The clonotype comes from a woman aged 40-49 years in good health. The sample taken for sequencing was CD4+ T cells from blood. CDR3 DNA: TGCGCCAGCAGTGACACTAGCGCCCGCTCCTACAATGAGCAGTTCTTC. As protein: CASSDTSARSYNEQFF.